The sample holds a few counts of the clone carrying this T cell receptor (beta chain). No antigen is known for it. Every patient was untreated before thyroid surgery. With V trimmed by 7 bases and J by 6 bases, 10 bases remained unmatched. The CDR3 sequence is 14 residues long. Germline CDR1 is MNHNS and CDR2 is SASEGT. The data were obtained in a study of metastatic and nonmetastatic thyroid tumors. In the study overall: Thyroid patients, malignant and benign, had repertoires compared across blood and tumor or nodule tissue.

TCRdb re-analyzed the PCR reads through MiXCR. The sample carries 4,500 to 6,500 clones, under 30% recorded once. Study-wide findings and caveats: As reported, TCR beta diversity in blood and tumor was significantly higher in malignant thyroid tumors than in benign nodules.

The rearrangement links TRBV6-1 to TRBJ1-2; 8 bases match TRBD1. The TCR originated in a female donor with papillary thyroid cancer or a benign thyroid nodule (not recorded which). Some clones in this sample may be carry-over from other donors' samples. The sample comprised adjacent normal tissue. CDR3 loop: CASMGAGGTNGYTF. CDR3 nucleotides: TGTGCCAGCATGGGTGCAGGGGGCACGAATGGCTACACCTTC.